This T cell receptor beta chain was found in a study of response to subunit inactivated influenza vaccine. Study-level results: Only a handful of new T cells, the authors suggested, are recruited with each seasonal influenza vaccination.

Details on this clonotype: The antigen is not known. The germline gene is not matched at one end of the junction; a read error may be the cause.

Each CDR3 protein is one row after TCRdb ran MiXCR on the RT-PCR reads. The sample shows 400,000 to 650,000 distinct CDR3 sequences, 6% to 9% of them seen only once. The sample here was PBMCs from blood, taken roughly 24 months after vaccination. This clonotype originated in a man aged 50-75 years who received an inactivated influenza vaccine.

In DNA, the CDR3 is TGTGCCACCAGTTATCTCCCAGGACCGGGGGCCAACAATGTGCAGTTCTTC. Translation gives CATSYLPGPGANNVQFF. The chain joins TRBV24-1 to TRBJ2-1; D tentatively fits TRBD1 or TRBD2 (6 bases each). In germline, CDR1 is KGHDR, CDR2 SFDVKD. The CDR3 length is 17 residues.